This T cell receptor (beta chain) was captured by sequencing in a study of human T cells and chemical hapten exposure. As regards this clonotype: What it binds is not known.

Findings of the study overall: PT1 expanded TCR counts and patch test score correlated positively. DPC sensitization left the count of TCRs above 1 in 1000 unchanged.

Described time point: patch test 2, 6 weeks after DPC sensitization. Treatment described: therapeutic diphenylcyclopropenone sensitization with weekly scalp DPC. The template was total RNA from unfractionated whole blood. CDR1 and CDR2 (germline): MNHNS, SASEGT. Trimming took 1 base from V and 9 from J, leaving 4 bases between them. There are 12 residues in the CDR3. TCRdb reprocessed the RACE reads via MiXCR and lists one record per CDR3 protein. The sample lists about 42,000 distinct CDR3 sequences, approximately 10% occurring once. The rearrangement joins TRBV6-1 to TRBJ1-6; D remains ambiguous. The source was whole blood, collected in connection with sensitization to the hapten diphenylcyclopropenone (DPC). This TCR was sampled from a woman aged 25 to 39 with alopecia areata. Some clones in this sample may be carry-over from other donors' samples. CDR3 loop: CASSEGGSPLHF. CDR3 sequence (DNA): TGTGCCAGCAGTGAAGGGGGTTCACCCCTCCACTTT.